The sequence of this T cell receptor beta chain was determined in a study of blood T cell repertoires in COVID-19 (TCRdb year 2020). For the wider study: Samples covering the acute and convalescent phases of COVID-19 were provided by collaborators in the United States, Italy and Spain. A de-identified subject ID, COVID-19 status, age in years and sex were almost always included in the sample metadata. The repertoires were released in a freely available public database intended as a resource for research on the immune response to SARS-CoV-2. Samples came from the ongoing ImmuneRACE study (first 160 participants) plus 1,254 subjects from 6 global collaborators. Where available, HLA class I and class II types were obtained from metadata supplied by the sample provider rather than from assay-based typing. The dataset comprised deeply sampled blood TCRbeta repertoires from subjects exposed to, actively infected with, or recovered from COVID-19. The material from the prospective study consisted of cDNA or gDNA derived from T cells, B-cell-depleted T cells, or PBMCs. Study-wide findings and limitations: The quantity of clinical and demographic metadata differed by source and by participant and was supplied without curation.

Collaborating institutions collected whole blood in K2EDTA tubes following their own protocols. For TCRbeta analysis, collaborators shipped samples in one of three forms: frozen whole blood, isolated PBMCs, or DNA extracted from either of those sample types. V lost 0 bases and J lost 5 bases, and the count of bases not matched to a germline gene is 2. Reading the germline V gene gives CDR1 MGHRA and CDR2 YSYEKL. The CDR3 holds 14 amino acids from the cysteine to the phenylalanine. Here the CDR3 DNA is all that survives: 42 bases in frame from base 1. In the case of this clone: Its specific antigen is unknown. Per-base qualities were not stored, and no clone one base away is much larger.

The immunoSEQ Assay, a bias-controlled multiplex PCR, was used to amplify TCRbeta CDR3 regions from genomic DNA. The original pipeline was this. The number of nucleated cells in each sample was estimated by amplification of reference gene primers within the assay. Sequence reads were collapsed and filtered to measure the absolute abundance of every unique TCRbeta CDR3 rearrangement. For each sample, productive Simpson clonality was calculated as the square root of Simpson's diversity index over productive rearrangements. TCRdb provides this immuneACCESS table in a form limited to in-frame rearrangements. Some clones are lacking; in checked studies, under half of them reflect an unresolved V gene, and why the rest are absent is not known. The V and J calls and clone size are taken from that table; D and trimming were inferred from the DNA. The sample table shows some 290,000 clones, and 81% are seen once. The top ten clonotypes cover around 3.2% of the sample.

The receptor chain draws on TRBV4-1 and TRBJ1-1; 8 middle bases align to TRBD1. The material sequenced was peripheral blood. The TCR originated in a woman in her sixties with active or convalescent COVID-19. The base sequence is TGCGCCAGCAGCCAAGAAAACAGGGGGACTGAAGCTTTCTTT. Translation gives CASSQENRGTEAFF.